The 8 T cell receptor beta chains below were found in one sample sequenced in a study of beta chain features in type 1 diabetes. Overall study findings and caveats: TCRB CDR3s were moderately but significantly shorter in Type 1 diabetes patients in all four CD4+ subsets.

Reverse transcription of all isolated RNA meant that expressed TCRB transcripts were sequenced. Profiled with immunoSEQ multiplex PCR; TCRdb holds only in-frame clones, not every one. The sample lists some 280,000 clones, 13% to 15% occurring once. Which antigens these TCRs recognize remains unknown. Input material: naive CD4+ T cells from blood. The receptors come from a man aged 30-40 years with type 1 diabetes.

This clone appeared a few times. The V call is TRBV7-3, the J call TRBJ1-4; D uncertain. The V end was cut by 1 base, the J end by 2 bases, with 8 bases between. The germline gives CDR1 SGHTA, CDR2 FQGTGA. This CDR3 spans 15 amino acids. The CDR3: CASSLMGGTNEKLFF. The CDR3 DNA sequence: TGTGCCAGCAGCTTAATGGGAGGGACTAATGAAAAACTGTTTTTT.

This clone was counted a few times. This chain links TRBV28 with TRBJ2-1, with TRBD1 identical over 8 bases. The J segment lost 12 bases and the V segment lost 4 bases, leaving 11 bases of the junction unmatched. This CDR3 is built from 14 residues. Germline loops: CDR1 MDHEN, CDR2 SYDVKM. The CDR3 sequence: CASSSGQGAEGQFF. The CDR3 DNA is TGTGCCAGCAGTTCCGGGCAGGGGGCAGAAGGGCAGTTCTTC. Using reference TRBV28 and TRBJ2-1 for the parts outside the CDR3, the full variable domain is DVKVTQSSRYLVKRTGEKVFLECVQDMDHENMFWYRQDPGLGLRLIYFSYDVKMKEKGDIPEGYSVSREKKERFSLILESASTNQTSMYLCASSSGQGAEGQFFGPGTRLTVL.

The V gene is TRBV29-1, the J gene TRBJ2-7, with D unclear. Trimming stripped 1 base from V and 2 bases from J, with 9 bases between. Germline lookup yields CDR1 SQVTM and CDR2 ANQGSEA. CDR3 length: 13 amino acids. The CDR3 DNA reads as TGCAGCGTTGAAGGGAGTCGCACCTACGAGCAGTACTTC. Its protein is CSVEGSRTYEQYF.

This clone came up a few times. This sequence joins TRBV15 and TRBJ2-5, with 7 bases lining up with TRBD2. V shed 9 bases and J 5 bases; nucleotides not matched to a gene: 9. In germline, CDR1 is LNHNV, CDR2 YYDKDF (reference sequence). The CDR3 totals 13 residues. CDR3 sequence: CATRLGGAETQYF. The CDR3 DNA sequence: TGTGCCACACGGCTGGGAGGGGCTGAGACCCAGTACTTC.

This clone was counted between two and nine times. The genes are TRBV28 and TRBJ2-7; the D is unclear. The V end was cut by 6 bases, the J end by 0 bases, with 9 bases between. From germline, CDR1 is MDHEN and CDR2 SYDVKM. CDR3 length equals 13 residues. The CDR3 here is CASRYESSYEQYF. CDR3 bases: TGTGCCAGCAGGTACGAGAGCTCCTACGAGCAGTACTTC.

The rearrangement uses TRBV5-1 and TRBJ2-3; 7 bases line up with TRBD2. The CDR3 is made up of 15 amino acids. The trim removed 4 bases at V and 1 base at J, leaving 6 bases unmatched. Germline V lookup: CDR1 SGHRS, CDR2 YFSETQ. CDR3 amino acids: CASSGTTGGTDTQYF. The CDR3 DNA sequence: TGCGCCAGCAGCGGGACTACGGGGGGCACAGATACGCAGTATTTT.

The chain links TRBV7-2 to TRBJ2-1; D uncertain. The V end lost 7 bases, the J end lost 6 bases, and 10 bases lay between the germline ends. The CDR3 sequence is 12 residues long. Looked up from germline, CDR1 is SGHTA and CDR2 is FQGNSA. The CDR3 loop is CASTTRGNEQFF. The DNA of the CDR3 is TGTGCCAGCACCACTCGTGGCAATGAGCAGTTCTTC.

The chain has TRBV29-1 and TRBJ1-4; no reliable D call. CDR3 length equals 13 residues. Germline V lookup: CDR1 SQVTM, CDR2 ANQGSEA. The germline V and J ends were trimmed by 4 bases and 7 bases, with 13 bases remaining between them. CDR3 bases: TGCAGCGTTGTTGCCAACGGCGGTGAAAAACTGTTTTTT. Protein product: CSVVANGGEKLFF. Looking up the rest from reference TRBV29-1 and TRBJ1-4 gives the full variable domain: SAVISQKPSRDICQRGTSLTIQCQVDSQVTMMFWYRQQPGQSLTLIATANQGSEATYESGFVIDKFPISRPNLTFSTLTVSNMSPEDSSIYLCSVVANGGEKLFFGSGTQLSVL.